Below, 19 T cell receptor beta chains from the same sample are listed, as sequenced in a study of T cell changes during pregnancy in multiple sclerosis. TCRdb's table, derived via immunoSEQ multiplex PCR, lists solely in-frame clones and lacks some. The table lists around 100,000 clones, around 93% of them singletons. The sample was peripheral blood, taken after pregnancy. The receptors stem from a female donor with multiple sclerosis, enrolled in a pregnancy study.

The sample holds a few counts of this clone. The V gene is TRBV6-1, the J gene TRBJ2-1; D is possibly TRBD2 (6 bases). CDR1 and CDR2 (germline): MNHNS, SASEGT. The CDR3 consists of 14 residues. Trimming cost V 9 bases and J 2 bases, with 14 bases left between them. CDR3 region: CASTASVTYNEQFF. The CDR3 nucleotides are TGTGCCAGTACTGCTAGCGTAACCTACAATGAGCAGTTCTTC.

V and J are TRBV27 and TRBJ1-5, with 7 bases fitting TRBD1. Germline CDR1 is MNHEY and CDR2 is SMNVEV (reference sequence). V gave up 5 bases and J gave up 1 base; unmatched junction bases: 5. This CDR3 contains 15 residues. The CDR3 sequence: CASSAGTASNQPQHF. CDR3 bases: TGTGCCAGCAGTGCCGGGACAGCGAGCAATCAGCCCCAGCATTTT.

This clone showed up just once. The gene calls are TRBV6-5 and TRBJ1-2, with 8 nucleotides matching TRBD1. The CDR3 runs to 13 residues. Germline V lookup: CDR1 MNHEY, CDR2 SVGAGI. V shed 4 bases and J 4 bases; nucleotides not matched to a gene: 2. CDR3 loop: CASSWTGRYGYTF. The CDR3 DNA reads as TGTGCCAGCAGTTGGACAGGGCGCTATGGCTACACCTTC.

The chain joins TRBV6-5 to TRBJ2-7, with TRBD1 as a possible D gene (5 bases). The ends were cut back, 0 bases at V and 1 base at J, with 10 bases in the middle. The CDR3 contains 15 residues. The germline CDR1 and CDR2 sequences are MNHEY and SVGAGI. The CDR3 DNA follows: TGTGCCAGCAGTTACTCGCAGGGCCGTTCCTACGAGCAGTACTTC. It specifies CASSYSQGRSYEQYF.

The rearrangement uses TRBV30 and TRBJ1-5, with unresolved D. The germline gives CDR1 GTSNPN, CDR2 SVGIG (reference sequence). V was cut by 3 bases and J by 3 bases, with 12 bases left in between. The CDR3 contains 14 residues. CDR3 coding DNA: TGTGCCTGGAGCCCGGCAGGCCTCAATCAGCCCCAGCATTTT. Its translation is CAWSPAGLNQPQHF.

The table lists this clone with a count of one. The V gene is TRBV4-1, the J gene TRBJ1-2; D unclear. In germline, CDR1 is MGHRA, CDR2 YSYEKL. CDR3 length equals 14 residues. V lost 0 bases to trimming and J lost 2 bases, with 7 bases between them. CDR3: CASSQDSENYGYTF. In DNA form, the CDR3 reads TGCGCCAGCAGCCAAGACAGCGAAAACTATGGCTACACCTTC.

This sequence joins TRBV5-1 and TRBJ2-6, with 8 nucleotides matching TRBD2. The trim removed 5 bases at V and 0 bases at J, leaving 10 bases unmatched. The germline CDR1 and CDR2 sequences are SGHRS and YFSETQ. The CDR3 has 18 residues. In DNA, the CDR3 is TGCGCCAGCAGGGTTTTATCGGGAGGGCTCTCTGGGGCCAACGTCCTGACTTTC. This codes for CASRVLSGGLSGANVLTF.

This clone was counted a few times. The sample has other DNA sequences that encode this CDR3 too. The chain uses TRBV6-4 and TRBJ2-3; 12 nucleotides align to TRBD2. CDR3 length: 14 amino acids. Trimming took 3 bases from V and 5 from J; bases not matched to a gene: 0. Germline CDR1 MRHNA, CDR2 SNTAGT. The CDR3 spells CASSELAGGDTQYF. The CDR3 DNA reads TGTGCCAGCAGTGAACTAGCGGGGGGAGATACGCAGTATTTT.

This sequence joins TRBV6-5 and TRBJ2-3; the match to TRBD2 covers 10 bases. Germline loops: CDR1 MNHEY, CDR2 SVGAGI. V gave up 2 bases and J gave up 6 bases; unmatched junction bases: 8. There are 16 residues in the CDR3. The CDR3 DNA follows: TGTGCCAGCAGTTACGTGAGCGGGGGGGCTAAGGATACGCAGTATTTT. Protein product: CASSYVSGGAKDTQYF.

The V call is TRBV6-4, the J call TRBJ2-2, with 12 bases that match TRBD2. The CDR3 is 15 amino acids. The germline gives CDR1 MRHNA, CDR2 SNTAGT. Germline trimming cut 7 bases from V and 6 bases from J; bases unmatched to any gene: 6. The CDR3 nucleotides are TGTGCCAGCACCAGACTAGCGGGAGAGTCCGGGGAGCTGTTTTTT. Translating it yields CASTRLAGESGELFF.

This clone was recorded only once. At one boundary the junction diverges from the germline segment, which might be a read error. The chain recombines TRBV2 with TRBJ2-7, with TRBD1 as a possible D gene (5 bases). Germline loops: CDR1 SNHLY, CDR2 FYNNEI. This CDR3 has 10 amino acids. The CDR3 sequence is CASSDRASVF. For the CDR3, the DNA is TGTGCCAGCAGTGACAGGGCCAGTGTCTTC.

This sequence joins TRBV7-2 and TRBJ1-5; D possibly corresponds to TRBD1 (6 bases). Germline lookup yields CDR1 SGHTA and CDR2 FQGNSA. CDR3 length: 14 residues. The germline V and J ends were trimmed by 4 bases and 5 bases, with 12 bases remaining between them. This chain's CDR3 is CASSSLQGYQPQHF. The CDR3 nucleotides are TGTGCCAGCAGCTCACTACAGGGTTATCAGCCCCAGCATTTT.

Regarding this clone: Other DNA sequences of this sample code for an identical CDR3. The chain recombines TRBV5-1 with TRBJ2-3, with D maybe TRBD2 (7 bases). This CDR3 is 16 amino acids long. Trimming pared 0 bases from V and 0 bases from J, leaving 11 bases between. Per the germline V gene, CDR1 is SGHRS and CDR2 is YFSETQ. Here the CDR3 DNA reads TGCGCCAGCAGCTTGGCGGGGGGCAGTAGCACAGATACGCAGTATTTT. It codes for CASSLAGGSSTDTQYF.

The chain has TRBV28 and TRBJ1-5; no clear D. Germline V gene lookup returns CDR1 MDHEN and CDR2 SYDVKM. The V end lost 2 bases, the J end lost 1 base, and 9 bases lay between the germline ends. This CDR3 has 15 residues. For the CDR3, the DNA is TGTGCCAGCAGTTTACGGGGTTTGAGCAATCAGCCCCAGCATTTT. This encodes CASSLRGLSNQPQHF. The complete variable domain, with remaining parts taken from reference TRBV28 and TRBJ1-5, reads DVKVTQSSRYLVKRTGEKVFLECVQDMDHENMFWYRQDPGLGLRLIYFSYDVKMKEKGDIPEGYSVSREKKERFSLILESASTNQTSMYLCASSLRGLSNQPQHFGDGTRLSIL.

The CDR3 DNA reads as TGTGCCAGCAGCTCCAGCGGGGGTCCCTACAATGAGCAGTTCTTC. Encoded protein: CASSSSGGPYNEQFF. V usage is TRBV6-5 and J usage is TRBJ2-1; 8 positions agree with TRBD2. Trimming at V came to 6 bases and at J to 2 bases, leaving 6 bases not matched to a gene. Germline V lookup: CDR1 MNHEY, CDR2 SVGAGI. The CDR3 extends over 15 amino acids.

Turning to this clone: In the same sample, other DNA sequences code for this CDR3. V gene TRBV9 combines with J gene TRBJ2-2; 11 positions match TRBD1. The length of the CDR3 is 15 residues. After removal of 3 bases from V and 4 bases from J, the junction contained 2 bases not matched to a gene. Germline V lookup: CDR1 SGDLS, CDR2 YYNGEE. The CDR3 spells CASSGGTGGTGELFF. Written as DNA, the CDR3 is TGTGCCAGCAGCGGCGGGACAGGGGGCACCGGGGAGCTGTTTTTT.

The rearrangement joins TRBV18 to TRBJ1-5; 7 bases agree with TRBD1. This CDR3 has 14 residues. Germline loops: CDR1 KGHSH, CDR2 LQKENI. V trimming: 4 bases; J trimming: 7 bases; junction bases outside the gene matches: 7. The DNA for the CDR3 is TGTGCCAGCTCACAGGGTACAGGGGAACAGCCCCAGCATTTT. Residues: CASSQGTGEQPQHF.

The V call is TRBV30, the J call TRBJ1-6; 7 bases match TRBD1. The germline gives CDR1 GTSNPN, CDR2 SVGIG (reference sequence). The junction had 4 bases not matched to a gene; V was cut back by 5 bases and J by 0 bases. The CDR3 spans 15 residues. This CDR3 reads CAWHQGDSYNSPLHF. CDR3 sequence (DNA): TGTGCCTGGCACCAGGGGGACTCCTATAATTCACCCCTCCACTTT.

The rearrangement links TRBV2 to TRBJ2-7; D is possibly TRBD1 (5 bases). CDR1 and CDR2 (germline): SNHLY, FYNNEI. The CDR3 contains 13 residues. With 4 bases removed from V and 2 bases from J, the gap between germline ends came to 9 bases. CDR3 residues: CASSGGRAYEQYF. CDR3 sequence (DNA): TGTGCCAGCAGTGGGGGCAGGGCCTACGAGCAGTACTTC.